This TCR beta chain emerged from a study of shared clonotypes between healthy human individuals. Clones were read by immunoSEQ multiplex PCR, and TCRdb kept only the in-frame ones, dropping some. Here the sample spans approximately 2.1 million clones, roughly 93% being singletons. Study donors comprised healthy, HIV-negative adults devoid of recent acute infection or vaccination. Germline CDR1 is MDHEN and CDR2 is SYDVKM. This CDR3 is built from 12 residues. V was trimmed by 3 bases and J by 4 bases, leaving 4 bases between them. As for this clone: In the same sample, other DNA sequences code for this CDR3.

The chain couples TRBV28 to TRBJ2-1; D remains unclear. The receptor comes from a man younger than 35 in good health. Some clones in this sample may be carry-over from other donors' samples. Sequenced sample: naive CD4+ T cells from PBMCs. Indicated subset: CD45RA+ positively selected. DNA of the CDR3: TGTGCCAGCAGTTTGGGATACAATGAGCAGTTCTTC. It specifies CASSLGYNEQFF. The whole variable domain, remainder taken from reference TRBV28 and TRBJ2-1, is DVKVTQSSRYLVKRTGEKVFLECVQDMDHENMFWYRQDPGLGLRLIYFSYDVKMKEKGDIPEGYSVSREKKERFSLILESASTNQTSMYLCASSLGYNEQFFGPGTRLTVL.